These T cell receptor beta chains were read from a single sample in a study of TIL therapy for anti-PD-1-resistant metastatic lung cancer. The assay was immunoSEQ multiplex PCR, and TCRdb's table has in-frame clones only and misses some. The table includes tens of thousands of clones, around 68% detected once. Source: blood, taken at baseline. The receptor set was obtained from a person between 30 and 80 years old with non-small cell lung cancer. The CDR3 runs from the conserved cysteine through the conserved F or W. Each record gives: J gene, V gene, D gene, clone size, CDR3 DNA, CDR3 protein. A D gene is named only where the DNA matches it firmly. Some rows mark clone size as missing; the rest say once, few, many or name a class of expanded clone.

>TRBJ1-1|TRBV2|-|-
TGTGCCAGCAGTGAAGCGGCACACCTCACTGAAGCTTTCTTT
CASSEAAHLTEAFF
>TRBJ1-1|TRBV27|-|-
TGTGCCAGCAGTTTAGGGCGGTGGAACACTGAAGCTTTCTTT
CASSLGRWNTEAFF
>TRBJ2-1|TRBV5-1|TRBD2|-
TGCGCCAGCAGCCGGTCCGGGACTAGCAACAATGAGCAGTTCTTC
CASSRSGTSNNEQFF
>TRBJ2-7|TRBV6-6|TRBD2|once
TGTGCCAGCAGGGGAGCGGGAGCCTTGTACGAGCAGTACTTC
CASRGAGALYEQYF
>TRBJ2-2|TRBV5-1|TRBD2|-
TGCGCCAGCAGCGTTAGCGGGGCGAACACCGGGGAGCTGTTTTTT
CASSVSGANTGELFF
>TRBJ2-7|TRBV15|-|-
TGTGCCACCAGCAGAGATGTAAGTGATCACTACGAGCAGTACTTC
CATSRDVSDHYEQYF
>TRBJ1-5|TRBV4-2|TRBD1|-
TGTGCCAGCAGCCAGAACCGGGACAGGGGGAATCAGCCCCAGCATTTT
CASSQNRDRGNQPQHF
>TRBJ2-2|TRBV5-1|TRBD2|-
TGCGCCAGCAGCTTGACTAGCGCCTCCGGGGAGCTGTTTTTT
CASSLTSASGELFF
>TRBJ1-6|TRBV27|TRBD1|-
TGTGCCAGCAGTTGGAACAGGGGGGATTCACCCCTCCACTTT
CASSWNRGDSPLHF
>TRBJ2-5|TRBV2|-|-
TGTGCCAGCAGTGAAAGGATGGAGACCCAGTACTTC
CASSERMETQYF
>TRBJ2-2|TRBV6-5|TRBD1|once
TGTGCCATTAAAAAGGGACAGTCGAACACCGGGGAGCTGTTTTTT
CAIKKGQSNTGELFF
>TRBJ1-1|TRBV19|-|-
TGTGCCAGTAGTATTCAGAACCGAGCAGTGAACACTGAAGCTTTCTTT
CASSIQNRAVNTEAFF
>TRBJ2-5|TRBV11-2|TRBD2|-
TGTGCCAGCAGCCCCGGAGGCGGGGGGTTAGAGACCCAGTACTTC
CASSPGGGGLETQYF
>TRBJ2-3|TRBV6-1|TRBD2|-
TGTGCCAGCAGACTAGCGGGAATAGATACGCAGTATTTT
CASRLAGIDTQYF
>TRBJ2-3|TRBV5-6|TRBD2|-
TGTGCCAGCAGCTTGCGTCTAGCGGGAGGACCCACAGATACGCAGTATTTT
CASSLRLAGGPTDTQYF
>TRBJ1-2|TRBV19|-|-
TGTGCCAGTAGTATATCCAGGGCTATGTATGGCTACACCTTC
CASSISRAMYGYTF
>TRBJ1-3|TRBV6-5|-|-
TGTGCCAGCAGTTCTAGCGACGGGGGAAACACCATATATTTT
CASSSSDGGNTIYF
>TRBJ2-7|TRBV5-1|-|-
TGCGCCAGCAGCTTGCCGGGGGTGACCTACGAGCAGTACTTC
CASSLPGVTYEQYF
>TRBJ2-1|TRBV28|-|-
TGTGCCAGCAGTTTATCGGAGAGCAATGAGCAGTTCTTC
CASSLSESNEQFF
>TRBJ1-2|TRBV19|-|once
TGTGCCAGTAGTATATCAACAGGAATTGGGGGCTACACCTTC
CASSISTGIGGYTF
>TRBJ2-3|TRBV2|TRBD2|-
TGTGCCAGCAGAGGAGGACTAGCGGGAATCACAGATACGCAGTATTTT
CASRGGLAGITDTQYF
>TRBJ2-5|TRBV7-7|-|-
TGTGCTAGCAGCTTAGTTTCGGGGTCGGGAGAGACCCAGTACTTC
CASSLVSGSGETQYF
>TRBJ2-1|TRBV12-5|TRBD2|-
TGTGCTAGTGGTTTGGTTGCCCGGGGGACTAGCCCCTACAATGAGCAGTTCTTC
CASGLVARGTSPYNEQFF
>TRBJ1-4|TRBV7-9|TRBD1|-
TGTGCCAGCAGCTTGGGGACAGGGCGGGAAAAACTGTTTTTT
CASSLGTGREKLFF
>TRBJ2-7|TRBV4-1|TRBD2|few
TGCGCCAGCAGCCAAGAGAATGGCCTGCTGGGACTATACGAGCAGTACTTC
CASSQENGLLGLYEQYF
>TRBJ2-7|TRBV11-2|TRBD1|-
TGTGCCAGCAGGGGGACAGGGGCAACCTACGAGCAGTACTTC
CASRGTGATYEQYF
>TRBJ1-6|TRBV2|TRBD1|few
TGTGCCAGCAGCGAAGACAGGGGTACCTATAATTCACCCCTCCACTTT
CASSEDRGTYNSPLHF
>TRBJ2-3|TRBV5-4|-|-
TGTGCCAGCAGCCCCCCAGGGGACGGAACAGATACGCAGTATTTT
CASSPPGDGTDTQYF